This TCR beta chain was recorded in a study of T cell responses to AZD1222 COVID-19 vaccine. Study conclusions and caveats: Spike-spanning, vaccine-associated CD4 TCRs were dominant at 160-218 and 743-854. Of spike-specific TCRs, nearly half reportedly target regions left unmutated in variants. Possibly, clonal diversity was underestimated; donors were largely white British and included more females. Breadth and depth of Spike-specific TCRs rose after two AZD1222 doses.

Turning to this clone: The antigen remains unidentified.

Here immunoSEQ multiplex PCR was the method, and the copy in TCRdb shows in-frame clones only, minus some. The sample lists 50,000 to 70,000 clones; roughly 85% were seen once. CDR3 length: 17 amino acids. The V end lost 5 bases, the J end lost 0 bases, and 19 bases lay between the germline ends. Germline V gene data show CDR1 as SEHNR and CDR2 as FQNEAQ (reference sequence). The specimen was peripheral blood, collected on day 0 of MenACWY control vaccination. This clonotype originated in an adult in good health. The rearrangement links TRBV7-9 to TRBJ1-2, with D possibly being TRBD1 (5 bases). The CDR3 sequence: CASSRGTEFITNYGYTF. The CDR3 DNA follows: TGTGCCAGCAGCCGCGGGACGGAATTTATCACTAACTATGGCTACACCTTC.